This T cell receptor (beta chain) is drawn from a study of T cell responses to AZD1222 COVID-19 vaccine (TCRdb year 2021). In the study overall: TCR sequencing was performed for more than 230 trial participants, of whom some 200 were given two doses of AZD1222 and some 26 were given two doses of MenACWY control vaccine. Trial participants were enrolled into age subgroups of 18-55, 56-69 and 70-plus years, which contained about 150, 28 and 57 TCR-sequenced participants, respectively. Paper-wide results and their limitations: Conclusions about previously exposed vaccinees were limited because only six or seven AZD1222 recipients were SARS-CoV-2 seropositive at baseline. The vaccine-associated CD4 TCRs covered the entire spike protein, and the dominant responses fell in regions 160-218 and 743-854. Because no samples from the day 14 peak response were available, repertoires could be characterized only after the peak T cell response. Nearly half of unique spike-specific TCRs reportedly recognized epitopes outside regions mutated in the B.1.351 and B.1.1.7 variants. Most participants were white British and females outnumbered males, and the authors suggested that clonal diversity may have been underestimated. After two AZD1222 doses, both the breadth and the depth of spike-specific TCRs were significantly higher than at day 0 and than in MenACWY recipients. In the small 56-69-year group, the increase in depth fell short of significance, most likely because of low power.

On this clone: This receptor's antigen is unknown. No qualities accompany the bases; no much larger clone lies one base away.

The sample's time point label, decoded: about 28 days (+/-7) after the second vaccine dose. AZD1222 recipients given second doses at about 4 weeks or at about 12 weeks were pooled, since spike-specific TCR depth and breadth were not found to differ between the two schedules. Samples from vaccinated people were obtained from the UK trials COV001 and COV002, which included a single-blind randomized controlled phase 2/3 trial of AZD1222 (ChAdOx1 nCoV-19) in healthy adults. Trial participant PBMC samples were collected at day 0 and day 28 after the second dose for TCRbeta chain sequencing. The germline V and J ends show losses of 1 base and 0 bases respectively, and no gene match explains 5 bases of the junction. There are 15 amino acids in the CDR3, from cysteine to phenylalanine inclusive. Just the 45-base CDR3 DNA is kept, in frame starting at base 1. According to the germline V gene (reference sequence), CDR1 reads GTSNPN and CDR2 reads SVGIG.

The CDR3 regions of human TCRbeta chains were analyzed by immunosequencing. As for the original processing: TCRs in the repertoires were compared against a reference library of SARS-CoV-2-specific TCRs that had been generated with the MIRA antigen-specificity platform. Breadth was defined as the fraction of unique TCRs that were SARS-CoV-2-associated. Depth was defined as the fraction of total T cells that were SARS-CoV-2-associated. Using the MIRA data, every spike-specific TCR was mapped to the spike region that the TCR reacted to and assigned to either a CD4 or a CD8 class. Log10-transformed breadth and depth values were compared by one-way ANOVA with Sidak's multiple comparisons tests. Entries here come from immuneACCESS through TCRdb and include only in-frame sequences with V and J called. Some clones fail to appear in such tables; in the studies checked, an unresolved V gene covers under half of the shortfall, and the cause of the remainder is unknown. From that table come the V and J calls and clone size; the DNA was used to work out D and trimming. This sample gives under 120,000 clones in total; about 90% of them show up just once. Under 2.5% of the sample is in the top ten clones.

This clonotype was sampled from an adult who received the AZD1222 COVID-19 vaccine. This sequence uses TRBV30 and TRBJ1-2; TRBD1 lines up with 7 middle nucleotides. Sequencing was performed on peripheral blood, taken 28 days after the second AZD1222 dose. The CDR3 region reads CAWSGGDSSNYGYTF. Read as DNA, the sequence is TGTGCCTGGAGTGGCGGGGACAGTTCTAACTATGGCTACACCTTC.